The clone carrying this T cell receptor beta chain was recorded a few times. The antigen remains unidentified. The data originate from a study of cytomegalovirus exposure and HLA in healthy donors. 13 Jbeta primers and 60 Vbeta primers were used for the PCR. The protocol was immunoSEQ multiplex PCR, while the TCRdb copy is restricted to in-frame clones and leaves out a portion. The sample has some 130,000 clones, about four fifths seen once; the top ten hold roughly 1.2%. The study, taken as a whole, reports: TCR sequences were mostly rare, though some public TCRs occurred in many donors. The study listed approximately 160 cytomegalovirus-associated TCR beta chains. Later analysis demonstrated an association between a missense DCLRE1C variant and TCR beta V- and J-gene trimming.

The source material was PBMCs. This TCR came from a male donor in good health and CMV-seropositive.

The CDR3, as DNA: TGTGCCAGCAGTTACGCCCGGACAGGGTCGACCGGGGAGCTGTTTTTT. Its translation: CASSYARTGSTGELFF. This chain connects TRBV6-5 to TRBJ2-2; 8 positions match TRBD1. Germline CDR1 is MNHEY and CDR2 is SVGAGI. The junction had 7 bases not matched to a gene; V was cut back by 2 bases and J by 5 bases. This CDR3 spans 16 amino acids.